This is a list of T cell receptor beta chains from one sample in a study of blood T cells in healthy people across ages. TCRdb redid the calling of the 5' RACE reads with MiXCR, one entry per CDR3 protein. The table has 650,000 to 800,000 distinct CDR3 sequences, about 42% seen once; the top ten hold roughly a fifth. The specimen sequenced was blood. These receptors came from a man aged 55-75 years in good health. The CDR3 runs from the conserved cysteine through the conserved F or W. The D gene is left open where the match is weak. Some rows have no size entry. The others give once, few or many, or a class for an expanded clone.

.	15	TRBD2	TRBV5-1	TRBJ2-5	TGCGCCAGCAGCTTAAGACTAGCGGGAGATGCTGAGCAGTACTTC	CASSLRLAGDAEQYF
.	16	TRBD2	TRBV5-1	TRBJ2-2	TGCGCCAGCAGCCCCACTAGCGGGATAAGGACCGGGGAGCTGTTTTTT	CASSPTSGIRTGELFF
many	16	TRBD1	TRBV10-3	TRBJ2-7	TGTGCCATCAGTGATATGGGACAGGGGATCTTCTACGAGCAGTACTTC	CAISDMGQGIFYEQYF
.	13	.	TRBV4-3	TRBJ1-6	TGCGCCAGCAGCCAACACGGCGATTCACCCCTCCACTTT	CASSQHGDSPLHF
.	15	.	TRBV7-9	TRBJ2-5	TGTGCCAGCAGCTTAGTGGCAGGCATCCAAGAGACCCAGTACTTC	CASSLVAGIQETQYF
.	13	.	TRBV10-3	TRBJ2-7	TGTGCCATCAATGGGGACTCCTCCTACGAGCAGTACTTC	CAINGDSSYEQYF
.	13	.	TRBV19	TRBJ2-3	TGTGCCAGTAGTATGTGGCAATTGGATACGCAGTATTTT	CASSMWQLDTQYF
many	14	.	TRBV12-3/TRBV12-4	TRBJ2-4	TGTGCCAGCAGTTTGACTGAGGCCAAAAACATTCAGTACTTC	CASSLTEAKNIQYF
once	14	TRBD1	TRBV20-1	TRBJ2-7	TGCAGTGCTAGACCTACGGACAGGGGCTACGAGCAGTACTTC	CSARPTDRGYEQYF
once	16	.	TRBV20-1	TRBJ2-1	TGCAGTGCTCGAACAGGGAGCGGTAACAAGTACAATGAGCAGTTCTTC	CSARTGSGNKYNEQFF
.	14	TRBD2	TRBV20-1	TRBJ2-1	TGCAGTGCTAGAGCCAGCGGGGGAAGAAATGAGCAGTTCTTC	CSARASGGRNEQFF
few	11	.	TRBV5-6	TRBJ2-1	TGTGCCAGCAGGCGAGGGCATGAGCAGTTCTTC	CASRRGHEQFF
.	16	TRBD1	TRBV5-1	TRBJ2-1	TGCGCCAGCAGCGTGTCCCGGGACAGGGGTTACAATGAGCAGTTCTTC	CASSVSRDRGYNEQFF
few	18	TRBD2	TRBV12-3/TRBV12-4	TRBJ2-7	TGTGCCAGCAGTTGGCCCCTCGGACTAGATTTTAGTTTTGACGAGCAGTACTTC	CASSWPLGLDFSFDEQYF
.	14	.	TRBV7-2	TRBJ1-1	TGTGCCAGCAGCCCCCCCCGGGTCCACACTGAAGCTTTCTTT	CASSPPRVHTEAFF
.	16	TRBD2	TRBV4-1	TRBJ2-5	TGCGCCAGCAGCCATACCGCTAGCGGGGGGCTGGAGACCCAGTACTTC	CASSHTASGGLETQYF
.	12	.	TRBV5-1	TRBJ1-6	TGCGCCAGCAGCCTGGACGGAGTAACCCTCCACTTT	CASSLDGVTLHF
.	14	TRBD1	TRBV6-5	TRBJ2-5	TGTGCCAGCAGACTGACGGGACAGGGAGAGACCCAGTACTTC	CASRLTGQGETQYF
.	15	.	TRBV7-6	TRBJ1-4	TGTGCCAGCAGCCCCACCGGGGGGACTAATGAAAAACTGTTTTTT	CASSPTGGTNEKLFF
few	18	.	TRBV7-2	TRBJ2-6	TGTGCCAGCAGCTTAGTCGGGTGGGCCCCCTCTGGGGCCAACGTCCTGACTTTC	CASSLVGWAPSGANVLTF
.	13	.	TRBV20-1	TRBJ1-1	TGCAGTGCTAACAGGCAGCCAAACACTGAAGCTTTCTTT	CSANRQPNTEAFF
.	13	.	TRBV6-5	TRBJ2-5	TGTGCCAGCAGTTGGGCAGAGAAAGAGACCCAGTACTTC	CASSWAEKETQYF
.	16	TRBD1	TRBV7-3	TRBJ2-3	TGTGCCAGCAGCCTTACAGGGGGGGACAGGGGGCATACGCAGTATTTT	CASSLTGGDRGHTQYF
.	21	TRBD2	TRBV11-1	TRBJ2-1	TGTGCCAGCAGCCATACACCGGGACTAGCGGGGGGAGTGAGCTCCTACAATGAGCAGTTCTTC	CASSHTPGLAGGVSSYNEQFF
.	15	.	TRBV7-2	TRBJ1-6	TGTGCCAGCAGCTTGGTGGGTCCCTATAATTCACCCCTCCACTTT	CASSLVGPYNSPLHF
.	17	TRBD2	TRBV6-2/TRBV6-3	TRBJ2-1	TGTGCCAGCAGTTATGGGGGCGGGGGGGCCATGGCGGATGAGCAGTTCTTC	CASSYGGGGAMADEQFF
many	13	.	TRBV6-6	TRBJ2-7	TGTGCCAGCAGTTCCGGCATGGGTCTCATGCAGTACTTC	CASSSGMGLMQYF
.	12	TRBD1	TRBV5-5	TRBJ1-1	TGTGCCAGCAGCTACTGGGACAGGGAAGCTTTCTTT	CASSYWDREAFF
few	14	.	TRBV11-3	TRBJ2-3	TGTGCCAGCAGCCCCGACCCGGGTGGAGATACGCAGTATTTT	CASSPDPGGDTQYF
.	17	TRBD2	TRBV6-5	TRBJ2-1	TGTGCCAGCAGTCCCTTGACGGCTAGCGGGGGAAACAATGAGCAGTTCTTC	CASSPLTASGGNNEQFF
.	16	.	TRBV9	TRBJ2-5	TGTGCCAGCAGCGTAGCGCGGGGCCGACATCAAGAGACCCAGTACTTC	CASSVARGRHQETQYF
few	15	TRBD1	TRBV3-1	TRBJ1-1	TGTGCCAGCAGCCAGGACAGGGGGGTAAACACTGAAGCTTTCTTT	CASSQDRGVNTEAFF
few	16	TRBD2	TRBV27	TRBJ2-1	TGTGCCAGCAGTTTGGATGCTAGCGGAAGATACAATGAGCAGTTCTTC	CASSLDASGRYNEQFF
.	16	.	TRBV25-1	TRBJ2-5	TGTGCCAGCAGTCCCGGAAGGGGGTTATACCAAGAGACCCAGTACTTC	CASSPGRGLYQETQYF
.	17	.	TRBV7-2	TRBJ1-5	TGTGCCAGCAGCTCCGCCCCTGTCAAAGGGGGCAATCAGCCCCAGCATTTT	CASSSAPVKGGNQPQHF
.	21	.	TRBV5-1	TRBJ1-6	TGCGCCAGCAGCTTGGGCCCAGTGAGGGGACAACTGAGCTCCTATAATTCACCCCTCCACTTT	CASSLGPVRGQLSSYNSPLHF
.	17	TRBD1	TRBV6-6	TRBJ1-1	TGTGCTAGCAGTTACTCGATGGGGACAGGGGTGAACACTGAAGCTTTCTTT	CASSYSMGTGVNTEAFF
many	14	.	TRBV10-2	TRBJ1-2	TGCGCCAGCAGTGAGCGCGGGGCGGGCTATGGCTACACCTTC	CASSERGAGYGYTF
.	15	TRBD1	TRBV4-3	TRBJ2-5	TGCGCCAGCAGCCAAGTTTGGACAGGAGAAGAGACCCAGTACTTC	CASSQVWTGEETQYF
.	17	.	TRBV6-2/TRBV6-3	TRBJ2-6	TGTGCCAGCAGTTACTCGGGCAGTCTCTCTGGGGCCAACGTCCTGACTTTC	CASSYSGSLSGANVLTF
.	13	.	TRBV7-2	TRBJ1-1	TGTGCCAGCAGCTTAGGTTTGACAGAAGAAGCTTTCTTT	CASSLGLTEEAFF
.	15	.	TRBV5-5	TRBJ2-7	TGTGCCAGCAGCACCGGACTTTCGCTGTCCTACGAGCAGTACTTC	CASSTGLSLSYEQYF
.	16	.	TRBV20-1	TRBJ2-5	TGCAGTGCTAGAGAGCTAACTAACACAGGGCGAGAGACCCAGTACTTC	CSARELTNTGRETQYF
few	14	.	TRBV7-2	TRBJ2-3	TGTGCCAGCAGCTGGGGACACCGCACAGATACGCAGTATTTT	CASSWGHRTDTQYF
.	15	.	TRBV11-2	TRBJ2-7	TGTGCCAGCAGCTTAGCAGATCAGAGCTCCTACGAGCAGTACTTC	CASSLADQSSYEQYF
.	17	TRBD1	TRBV7-9	TRBJ2-7	TGTGCCAGCAGCTTAGCCCCCACAGGGGGCCTCTCCTACGAGCAGTACTTC	CASSLAPTGGLSYEQYF
few	14	TRBD2	TRBV6-2/TRBV6-3	TRBJ2-7	TGTGCCAGCAGCCTCCTAGCGGGGGGGAACGAGCAGTACTTC	CASSLLAGGNEQYF
.	16	.	TRBV7-9	TRBJ1-4	TGTGCCAGCAGCTTAGGACAGCTCGCAACTAATGAAAAACTGTTTTTT	CASSLGQLATNEKLFF
.	13	.	TRBV18	TRBJ2-3	TGTGCCAGCTCAAGGTCTAACACAGATACGCAGTATTTT	CASSRSNTDTQYF
.	19	TRBD2	TRBV7-2	TRBJ2-1	TGTGCCAGCAGCTTAGTCCCTGCGGGGGGGCCCAGCCCCTACAATGAGCAGTTCTTC	CASSLVPAGGPSPYNEQFF
.	19	TRBD2	TRBV5-5	TRBJ2-1	TGTGCCAGCAGCAGCGCCGGGACTAGCGGGGAGAGGTCCTACAATGAGCAGTTCTTC	CASSSAGTSGERSYNEQFF
.	15	.	TRBV20-1	TRBJ2-7	TGCAGTGCTAGAGATCGTCAGGTAAACTCCTACGAGCAGTACTTC	CSARDRQVNSYEQYF
.	16	.	TRBV20-1	TRBJ1-5	TGCAGTGCCCTAGGGCACCAGAAAGATAGCAATCAGCCCCAGCATTTT	CSALGHQKDSNQPQHF